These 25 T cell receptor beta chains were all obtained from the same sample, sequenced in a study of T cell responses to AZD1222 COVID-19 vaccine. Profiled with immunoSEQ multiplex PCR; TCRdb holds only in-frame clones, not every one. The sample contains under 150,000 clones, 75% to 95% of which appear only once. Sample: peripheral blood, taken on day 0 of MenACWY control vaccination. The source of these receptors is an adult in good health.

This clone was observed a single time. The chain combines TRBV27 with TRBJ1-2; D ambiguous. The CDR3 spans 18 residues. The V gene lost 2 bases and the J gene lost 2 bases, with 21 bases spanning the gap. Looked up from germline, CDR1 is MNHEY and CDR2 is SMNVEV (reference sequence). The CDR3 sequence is CASSLNQASRTANYGYTF. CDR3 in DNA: TGTGCCAGCAGTTTAAATCAGGCAAGCAGAACCGCGAACTATGGCTACACCTTC.

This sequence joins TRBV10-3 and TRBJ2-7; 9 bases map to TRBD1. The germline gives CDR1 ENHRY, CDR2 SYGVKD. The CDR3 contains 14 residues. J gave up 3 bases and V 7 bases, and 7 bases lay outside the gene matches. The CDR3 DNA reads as TGTGCCATCAACAAGGACAGGGGAGACTACGAGCAGTACTTC. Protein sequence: CAINKDRGDYEQYF.

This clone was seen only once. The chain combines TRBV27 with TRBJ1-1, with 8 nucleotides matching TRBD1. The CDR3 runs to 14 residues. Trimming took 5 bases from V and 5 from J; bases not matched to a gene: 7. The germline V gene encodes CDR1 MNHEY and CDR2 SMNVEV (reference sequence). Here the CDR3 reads CASSPRQGKTEAFF. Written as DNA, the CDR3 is TGTGCCAGCAGTCCTCGACAGGGGAAGACTGAAGCTTTCTTT.

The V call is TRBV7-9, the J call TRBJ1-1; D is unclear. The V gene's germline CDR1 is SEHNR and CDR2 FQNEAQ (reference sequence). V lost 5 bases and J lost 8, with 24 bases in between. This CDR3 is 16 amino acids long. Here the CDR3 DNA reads TGTGCCAGCAGCCTTCCGGCCCCCGGAGGAAGGTGGGAAGCTTTCTTT. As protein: CASSLPAPGGRWEAFF. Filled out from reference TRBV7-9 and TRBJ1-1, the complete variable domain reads DTGVSQNPRHKITKRGQNVTFRCDPISEHNRLYWYRQTLGQGPEFLTYFQNEAQLEKSRLLSDRFSAERPKGSFSTLEIQRTEQGDSAMYLCASSLPAPGGRWEAFFGQGTRLTVV.

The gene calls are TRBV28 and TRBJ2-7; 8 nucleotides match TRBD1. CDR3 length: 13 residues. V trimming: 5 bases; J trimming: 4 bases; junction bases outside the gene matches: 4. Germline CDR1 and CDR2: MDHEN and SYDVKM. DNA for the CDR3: TGTGCCAGCAGTCGGGACAGGTTATACGAGCAGTACTTC. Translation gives CASSRDRLYEQYF.

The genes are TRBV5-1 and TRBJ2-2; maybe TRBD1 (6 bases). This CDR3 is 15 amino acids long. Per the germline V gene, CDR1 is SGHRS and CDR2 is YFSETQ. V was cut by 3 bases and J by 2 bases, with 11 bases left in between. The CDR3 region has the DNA TGCGCCAGCAGCTCCGGGACAACTAACACCGGGGAGCTGTTTTTT. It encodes CASSSGTTNTGELFF.

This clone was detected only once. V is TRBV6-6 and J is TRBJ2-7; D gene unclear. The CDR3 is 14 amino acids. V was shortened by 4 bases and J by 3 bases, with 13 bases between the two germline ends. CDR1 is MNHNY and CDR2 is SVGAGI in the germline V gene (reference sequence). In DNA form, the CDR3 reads TGTGCCAGCAGTTCGGGTTTCCGAGGCTACGAGCAGTACTTC. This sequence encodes CASSSGFRGYEQYF.

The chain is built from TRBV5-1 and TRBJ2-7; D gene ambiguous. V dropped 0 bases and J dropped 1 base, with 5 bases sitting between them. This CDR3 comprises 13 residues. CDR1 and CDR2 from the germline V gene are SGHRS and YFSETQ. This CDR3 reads CASSLGQSYEQYF. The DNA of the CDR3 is TGCGCCAGCAGCTTGGGACAATCCTACGAGCAGTACTTC.

CDR3 bases: TGTGCCAGCAGCCCGGGACTAGCGGGAGGGAACTACGAGCAGTACTTC. It translates to CASSPGLAGGNYEQYF. This rearrangement joins TRBV2 to TRBJ2-7, with TRBD2 identical over 16 bases. The CDR3 runs 16 residues. CDR1 is SNHLY, CDR2 FYNNEI, per germline. Losses at the gene ends were 6 bases for V and 3 bases for J; bases not matched to a gene: 5.

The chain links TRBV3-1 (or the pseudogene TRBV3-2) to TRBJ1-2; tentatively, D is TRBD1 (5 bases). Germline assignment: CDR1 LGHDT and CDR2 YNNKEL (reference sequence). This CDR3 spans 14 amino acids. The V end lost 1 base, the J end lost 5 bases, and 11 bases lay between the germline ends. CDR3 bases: TGTGCCAGCAGCCAAGTCGGGACGGGGTATGGCTACACCTTC. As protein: CASSQVGTGYGYTF.

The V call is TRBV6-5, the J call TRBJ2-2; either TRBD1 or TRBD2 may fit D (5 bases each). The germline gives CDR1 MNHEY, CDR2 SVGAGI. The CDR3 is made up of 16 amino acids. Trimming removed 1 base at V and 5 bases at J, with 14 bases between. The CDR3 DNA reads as TGTGCCAGCAGTTACTACCGGGACCCCCCGACCGGGGAGCTGTTTTTT. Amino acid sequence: CASSYYRDPPTGELFF.

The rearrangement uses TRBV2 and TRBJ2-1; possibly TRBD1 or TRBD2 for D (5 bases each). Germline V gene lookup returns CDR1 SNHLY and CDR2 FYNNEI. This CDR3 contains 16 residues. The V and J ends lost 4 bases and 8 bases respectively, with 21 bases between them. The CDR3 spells CASSVPGTLLRDEQFF. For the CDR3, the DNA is TGTGCCAGCAGTGTCCCCGGGACCCTCCTTCGCGATGAGCAGTTCTTC.

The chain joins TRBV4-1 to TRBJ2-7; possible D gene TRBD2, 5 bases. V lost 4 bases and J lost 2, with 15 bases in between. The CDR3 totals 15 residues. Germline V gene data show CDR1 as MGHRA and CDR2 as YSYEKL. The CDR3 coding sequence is TGCGCCAGCAGCCCTGTCCGAGGGCTCACCTACGAGCAGTACTTC. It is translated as CASSPVRGLTYEQYF.

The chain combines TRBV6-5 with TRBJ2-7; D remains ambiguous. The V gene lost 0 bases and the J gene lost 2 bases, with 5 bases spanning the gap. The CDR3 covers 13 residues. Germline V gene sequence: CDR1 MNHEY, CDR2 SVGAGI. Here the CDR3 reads CASSYSKTYEQYF. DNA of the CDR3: TGTGCCAGCAGTTACTCGAAAACCTACGAGCAGTACTTC.

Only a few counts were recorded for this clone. The DNA of the CDR3 is TGTGCCAGCAGTTTCGGGGGCAACAGCTACGAGCAGTACTTC. It translates to CASSFGGNSYEQYF. The chain recombines TRBV27 with TRBJ2-7; tentatively, D is TRBD1 or TRBD2 (6 bases each). The germline gives CDR1 MNHEY, CDR2 SMNVEV (reference sequence). Trimming stripped 3 bases from V and 3 bases from J, with 12 bases between. The CDR3 consists of 14 residues.

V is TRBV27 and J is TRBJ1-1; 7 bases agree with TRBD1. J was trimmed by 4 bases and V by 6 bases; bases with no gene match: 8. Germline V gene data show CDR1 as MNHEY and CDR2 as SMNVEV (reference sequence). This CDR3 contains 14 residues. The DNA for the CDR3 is TGTGCCAGCAGGTACCAACAGGGGACCACTGAAGCTTTCTTT. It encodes CASRYQQGTTEAFF.

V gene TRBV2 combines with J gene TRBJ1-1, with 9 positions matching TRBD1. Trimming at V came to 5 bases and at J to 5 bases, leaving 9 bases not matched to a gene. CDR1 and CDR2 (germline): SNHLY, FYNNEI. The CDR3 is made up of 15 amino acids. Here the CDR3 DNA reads TGTGCCAGCAGTCCGCGACAGGGGGAAAGGACTGAAGCTTTCTTT. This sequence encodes CASSPRQGERTEAFF.

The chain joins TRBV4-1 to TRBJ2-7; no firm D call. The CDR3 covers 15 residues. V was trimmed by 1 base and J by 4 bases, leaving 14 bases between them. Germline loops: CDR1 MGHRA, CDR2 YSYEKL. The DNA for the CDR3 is TGCGCCAGCAGCCAAGGTATACCCGGGCCTTACGAGCAGTACTTC. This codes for CASSQGIPGPYEQYF.

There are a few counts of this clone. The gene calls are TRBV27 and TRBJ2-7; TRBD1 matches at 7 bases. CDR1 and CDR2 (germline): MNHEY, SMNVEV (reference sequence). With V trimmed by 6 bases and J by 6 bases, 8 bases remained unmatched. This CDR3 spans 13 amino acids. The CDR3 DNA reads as TGTGCCAGCAGGGGGACAGCTCCAGGCGAGCAGTACTTC. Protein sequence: CASRGTAPGEQYF.

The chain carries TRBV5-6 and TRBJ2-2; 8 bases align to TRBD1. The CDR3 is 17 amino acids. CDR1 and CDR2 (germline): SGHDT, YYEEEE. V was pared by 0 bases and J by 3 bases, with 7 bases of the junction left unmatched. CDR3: CASSLGGQGVHTGELFF. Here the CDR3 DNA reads TGTGCCAGCAGCTTGGGCGGACAGGGAGTGCACACCGGGGAGCTGTTTTTT. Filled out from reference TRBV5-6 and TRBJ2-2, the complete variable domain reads DAGVTQSPTHLIKTRGQQVTLRCSPKSGHDTVSWYQQALGQGPQFIFQYYEEEERQRGNFPDRFSGHQFPNYSSELNVNALLLGDSALYLCASSLGGQGVHTGELFFGEGSRLTVL.

This chain's CDR3 is CASKPQSIGNTIYF. In DNA form, the CDR3 reads TGTGCCAGCAAGCCGCAGAGTATAGGAAACACCATATATTTT. The gene calls are TRBV2 and TRBJ1-3, with no clear D. V dropped 7 bases and J dropped 4 bases, with 14 bases sitting between them. The CDR3 loop spans 14 amino acids. The V gene's germline CDR1 is SNHLY and CDR2 FYNNEI.

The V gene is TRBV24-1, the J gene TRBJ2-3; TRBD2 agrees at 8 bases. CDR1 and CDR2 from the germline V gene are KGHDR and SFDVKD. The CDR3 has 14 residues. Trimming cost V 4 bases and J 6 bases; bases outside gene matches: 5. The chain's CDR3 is CATSDGGGRDTQYF. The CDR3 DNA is TGTGCCACCAGTGACGGGGGGGGTAGGGATACGCAGTATTTT.

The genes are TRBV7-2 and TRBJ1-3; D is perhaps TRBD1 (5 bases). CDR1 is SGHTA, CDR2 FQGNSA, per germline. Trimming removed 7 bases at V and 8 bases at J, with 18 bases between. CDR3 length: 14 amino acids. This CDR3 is CASTFSGGLDTIYF. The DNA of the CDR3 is TGTGCCAGCACCTTTAGTGGGGGATTGGACACCATATATTTT.

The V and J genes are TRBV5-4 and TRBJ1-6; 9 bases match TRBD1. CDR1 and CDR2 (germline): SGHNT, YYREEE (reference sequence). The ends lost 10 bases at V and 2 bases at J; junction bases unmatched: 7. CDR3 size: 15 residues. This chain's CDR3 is CAGGQGTTYNSPLHF. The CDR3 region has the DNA TGTGCCGGGGGACAGGGTACAACCTATAATTCACCCCTCCACTTT.

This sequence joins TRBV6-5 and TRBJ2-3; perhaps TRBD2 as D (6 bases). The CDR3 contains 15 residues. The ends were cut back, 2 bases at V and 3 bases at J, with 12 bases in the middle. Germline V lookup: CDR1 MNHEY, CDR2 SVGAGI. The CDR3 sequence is CASSYGRRATDTQYF. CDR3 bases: TGTGCCAGCAGTTACGGCAGGAGGGCTACAGATACGCAGTATTTT.